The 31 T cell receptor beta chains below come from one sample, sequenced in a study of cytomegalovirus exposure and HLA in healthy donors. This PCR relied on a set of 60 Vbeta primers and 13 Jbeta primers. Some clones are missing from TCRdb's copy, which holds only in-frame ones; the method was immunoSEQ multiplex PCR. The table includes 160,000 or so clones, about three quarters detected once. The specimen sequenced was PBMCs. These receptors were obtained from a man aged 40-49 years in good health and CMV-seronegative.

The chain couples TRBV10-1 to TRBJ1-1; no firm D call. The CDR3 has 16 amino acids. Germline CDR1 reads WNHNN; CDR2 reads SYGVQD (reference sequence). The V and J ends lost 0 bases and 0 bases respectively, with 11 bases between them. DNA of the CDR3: TGCGCCAGCAGTGAGTCGTTCCGGGGAATGAACACTGAAGCTTTCTTT. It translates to CASSESFRGMNTEAFF.

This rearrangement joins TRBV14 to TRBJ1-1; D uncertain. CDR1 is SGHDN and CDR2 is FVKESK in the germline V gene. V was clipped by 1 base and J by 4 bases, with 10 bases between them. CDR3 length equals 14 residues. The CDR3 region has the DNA TGTGCCAGCAGCCAAGGAGGTACGGTCACTGAAGCTTTCTTT. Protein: CASSQGGTVTEAFF.

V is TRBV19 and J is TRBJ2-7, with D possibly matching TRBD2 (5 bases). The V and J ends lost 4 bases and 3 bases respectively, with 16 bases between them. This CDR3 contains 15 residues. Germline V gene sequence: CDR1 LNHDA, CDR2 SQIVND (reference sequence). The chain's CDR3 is CASSTSGSGIYEQYF. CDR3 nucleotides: TGTGCCAGTAGTACGTCCGGGTCCGGGATCTACGAGCAGTACTTC. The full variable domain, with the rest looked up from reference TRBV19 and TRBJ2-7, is DGGITQSPKYLFRKEGQNVTLSCEQNLNHDAMYWYRQDPGQGLRLIYYSQIVNDFQKGDIAEGYSVSREKKESFPLTVTSAQKNPTAFYLCASSTSGSGIYEQYFGPGTRLTVT.

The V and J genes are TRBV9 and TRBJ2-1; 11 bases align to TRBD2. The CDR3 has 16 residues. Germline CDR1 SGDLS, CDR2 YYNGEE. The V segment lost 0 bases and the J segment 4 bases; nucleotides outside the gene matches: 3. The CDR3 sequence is CASSVVSSGGYNEQFF. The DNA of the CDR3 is TGTGCCAGCAGCGTAGTTTCTAGCGGGGGGTACAATGAGCAGTTCTTC.

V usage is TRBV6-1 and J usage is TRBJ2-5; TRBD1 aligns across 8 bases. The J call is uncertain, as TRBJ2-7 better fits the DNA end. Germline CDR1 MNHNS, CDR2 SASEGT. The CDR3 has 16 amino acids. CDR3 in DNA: TGTGCCAGCAGTGAAATGTCCGGGACAGGTCGCCACGAGCAGTACTTC. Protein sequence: CASSEMSGTGRHEQYF.

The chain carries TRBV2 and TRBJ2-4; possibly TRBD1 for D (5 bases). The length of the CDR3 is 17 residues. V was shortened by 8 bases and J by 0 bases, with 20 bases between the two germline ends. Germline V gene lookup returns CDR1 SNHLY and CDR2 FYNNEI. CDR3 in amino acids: CASDGAVSMLAKNIQYF. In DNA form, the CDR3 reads TGTGCCAGCGATGGGGCGGTTTCCATGCTAGCCAAAAACATTCAGTACTTC.

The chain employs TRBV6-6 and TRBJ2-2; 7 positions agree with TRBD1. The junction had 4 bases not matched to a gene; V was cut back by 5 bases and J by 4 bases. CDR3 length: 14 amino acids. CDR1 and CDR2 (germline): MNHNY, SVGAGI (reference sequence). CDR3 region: CASSPDRATGELFF. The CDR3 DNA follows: TGTGCCAGCAGTCCCGACAGGGCCACCGGGGAGCTGTTTTTT.

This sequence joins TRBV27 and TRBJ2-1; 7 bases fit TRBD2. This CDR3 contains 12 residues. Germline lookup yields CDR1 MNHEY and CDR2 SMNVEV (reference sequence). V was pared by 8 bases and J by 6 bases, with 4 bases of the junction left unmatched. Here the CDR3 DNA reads TGTGCCAGCGGGACTACGGCCAATGAGCAGTTCTTC. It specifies CASGTTANEQFF.

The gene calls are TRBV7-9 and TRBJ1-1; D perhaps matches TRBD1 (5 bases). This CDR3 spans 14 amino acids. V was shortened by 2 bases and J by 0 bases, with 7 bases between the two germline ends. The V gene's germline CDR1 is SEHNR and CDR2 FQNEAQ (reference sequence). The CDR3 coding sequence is TGTGCCAGCAGCTTAAGACAGATGAACACTGAAGCTTTCTTT. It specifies CASSLRQMNTEAFF.

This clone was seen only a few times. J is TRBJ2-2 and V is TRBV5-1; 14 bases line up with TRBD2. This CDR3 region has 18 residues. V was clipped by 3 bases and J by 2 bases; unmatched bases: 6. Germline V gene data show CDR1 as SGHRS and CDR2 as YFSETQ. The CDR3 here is CASSSRLAGGTNTGELFF. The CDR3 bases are TGCGCCAGCAGCTCGCGACTAGCGGGGGGGACCAACACCGGGGAGCTGTTTTTT.

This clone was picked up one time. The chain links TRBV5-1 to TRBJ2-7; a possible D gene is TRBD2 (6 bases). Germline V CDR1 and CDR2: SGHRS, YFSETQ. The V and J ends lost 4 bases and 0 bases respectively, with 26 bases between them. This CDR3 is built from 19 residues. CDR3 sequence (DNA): TGCGCCAGCAGCCCAAGCCTTACTTCTCTAGCGCCGAGCTCCTACGAGCAGTACTTC. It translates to CASSPSLTSLAPSSYEQYF.

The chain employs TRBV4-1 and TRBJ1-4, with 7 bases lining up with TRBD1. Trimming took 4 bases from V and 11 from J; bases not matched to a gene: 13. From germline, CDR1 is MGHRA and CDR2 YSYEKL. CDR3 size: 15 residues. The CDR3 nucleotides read TGCGCCAGCAGCCGGATAGACAGGGACGGTGGGAAACTGTTTTTT. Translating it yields CASSRIDRDGGKLFF.

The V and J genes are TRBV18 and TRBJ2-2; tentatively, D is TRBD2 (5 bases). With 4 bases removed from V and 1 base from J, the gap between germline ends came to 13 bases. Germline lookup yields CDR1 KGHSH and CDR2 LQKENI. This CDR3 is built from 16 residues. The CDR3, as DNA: TGTGCCAGCTCACTTTATGCAGCGGAGAACACCGGGGAGCTGTTTTTT. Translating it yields CASSLYAAENTGELFF.

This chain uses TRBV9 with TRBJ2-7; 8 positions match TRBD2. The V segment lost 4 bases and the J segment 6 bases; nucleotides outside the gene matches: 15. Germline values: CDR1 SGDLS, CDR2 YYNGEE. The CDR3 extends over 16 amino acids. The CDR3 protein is CASSPPSGTSIGEQYF. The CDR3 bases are TGTGCCAGCAGCCCCCCCTCCGGGACTAGTATTGGCGAGCAGTACTTC.

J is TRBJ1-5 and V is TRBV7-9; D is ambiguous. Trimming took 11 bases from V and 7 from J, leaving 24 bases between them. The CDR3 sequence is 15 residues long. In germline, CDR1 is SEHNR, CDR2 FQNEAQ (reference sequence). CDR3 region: CASARSGTRVQPQHF. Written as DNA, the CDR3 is TGTGCCTCCGCTCGGTCCGGCACGAGGGTACAGCCCCAGCATTTT.

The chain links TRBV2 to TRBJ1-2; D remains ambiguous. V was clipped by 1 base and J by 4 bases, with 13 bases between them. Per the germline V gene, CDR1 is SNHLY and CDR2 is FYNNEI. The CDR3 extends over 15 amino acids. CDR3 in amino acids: CASSEGLALLYGYTF. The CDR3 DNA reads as TGTGCCAGCAGTGAAGGACTCGCCCTCCTCTATGGCTACACCTTC.

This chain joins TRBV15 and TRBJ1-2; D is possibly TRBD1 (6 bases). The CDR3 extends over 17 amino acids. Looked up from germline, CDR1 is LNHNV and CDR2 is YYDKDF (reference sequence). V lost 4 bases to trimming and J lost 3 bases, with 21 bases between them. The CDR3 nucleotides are TGTGCCACCAGCACAGATCCGAGAGGGGGTTGGGACTATGGCTACACCTTC. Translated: CATSTDPRGGWDYGYTF.

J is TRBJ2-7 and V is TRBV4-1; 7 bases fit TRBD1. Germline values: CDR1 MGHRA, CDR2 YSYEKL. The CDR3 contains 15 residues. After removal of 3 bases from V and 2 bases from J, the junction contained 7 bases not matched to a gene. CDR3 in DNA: TGCGCCAGCAGCCATGGCCGGCAGGGGGCCTACGAGCAGTACTTC. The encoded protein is CASSHGRQGAYEQYF.

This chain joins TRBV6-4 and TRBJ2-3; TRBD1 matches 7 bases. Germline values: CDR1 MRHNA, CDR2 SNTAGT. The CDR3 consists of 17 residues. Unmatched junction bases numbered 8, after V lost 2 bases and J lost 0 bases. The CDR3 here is CASSDNAKGASTDTQYF. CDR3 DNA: TGTGCCAGCAGTGACAACGCAAAGGGGGCTAGCACAGATACGCAGTATTTT.

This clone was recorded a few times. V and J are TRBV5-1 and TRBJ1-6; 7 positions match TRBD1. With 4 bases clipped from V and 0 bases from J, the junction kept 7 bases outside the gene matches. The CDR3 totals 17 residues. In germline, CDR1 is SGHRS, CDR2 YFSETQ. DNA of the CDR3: TGCGCCAGCAGCCAGGGGGTGACGAGCTCCTATAATTCACCCCTCCACTTT. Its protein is CASSQGVTSSYNSPLHF.

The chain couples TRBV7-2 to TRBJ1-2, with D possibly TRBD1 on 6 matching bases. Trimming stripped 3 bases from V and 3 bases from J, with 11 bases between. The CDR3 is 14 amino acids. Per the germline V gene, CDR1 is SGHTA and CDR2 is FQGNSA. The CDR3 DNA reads TGTGCCAGCAGCTTTCCCGACAGGTACTATGGCTACACCTTC. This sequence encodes CASSFPDRYYGYTF.

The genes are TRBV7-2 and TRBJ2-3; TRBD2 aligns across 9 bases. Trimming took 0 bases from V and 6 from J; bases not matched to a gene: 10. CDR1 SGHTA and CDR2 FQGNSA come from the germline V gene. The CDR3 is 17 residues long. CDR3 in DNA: TGTGCCAGCAGCTTAGCGCGGAGCGGGGGGTACCTTGATACGCAGTATTTT. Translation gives CASSLARSGGYLDTQYF.

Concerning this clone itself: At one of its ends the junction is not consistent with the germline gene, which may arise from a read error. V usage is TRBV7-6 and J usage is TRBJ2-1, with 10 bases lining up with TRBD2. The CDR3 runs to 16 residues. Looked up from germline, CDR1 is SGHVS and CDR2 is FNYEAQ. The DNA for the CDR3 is TGTGCCAGCAGCCTAGCGGGGGAGGGGACGAGAGTTGAGCAGTTCTTC. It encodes CASSLAGEGTRVEQFF.

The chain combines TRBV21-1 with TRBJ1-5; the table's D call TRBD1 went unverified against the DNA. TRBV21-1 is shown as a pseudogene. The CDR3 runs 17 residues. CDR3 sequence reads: CASSKEGQVRSNQPQHF. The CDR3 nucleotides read TGTGCCAGCAGCAAAGAAGGACAGGTCCGAAGCAATCAGCCCCAGCATTTT.

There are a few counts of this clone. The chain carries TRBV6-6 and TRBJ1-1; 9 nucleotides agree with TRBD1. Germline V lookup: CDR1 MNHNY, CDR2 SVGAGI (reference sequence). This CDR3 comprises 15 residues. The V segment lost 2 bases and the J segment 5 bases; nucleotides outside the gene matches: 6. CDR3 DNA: TGTGCCAGCAGTTACACCGGGACAGGGCAGACTGAAGCTTTCTTT. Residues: CASSYTGTGQTEAFF.

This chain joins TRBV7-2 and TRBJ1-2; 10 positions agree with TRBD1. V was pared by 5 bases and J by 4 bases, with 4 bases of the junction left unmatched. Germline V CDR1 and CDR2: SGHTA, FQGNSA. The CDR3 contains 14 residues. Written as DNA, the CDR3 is TGTGCCAGCAGCCCGGACAGGGGGGGCTATGGCTACACCTTC. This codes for CASSPDRGGYGYTF.

CDR3 nucleotide sequence: TGCGCCAGCAGCAGAGGGACAGGGTGGGGGAACACTGAAGCTTTCTTT. Its protein is CASSRGTGWGNTEAFF. This chain joins TRBV5-1 and TRBJ1-1; 9 bases are shared with TRBD1. Trimming took 4 bases from V and 1 from J; bases not matched to a gene: 8. The CDR3 extends over 16 amino acids. Germline V gene lookup returns CDR1 SGHRS and CDR2 YFSETQ.

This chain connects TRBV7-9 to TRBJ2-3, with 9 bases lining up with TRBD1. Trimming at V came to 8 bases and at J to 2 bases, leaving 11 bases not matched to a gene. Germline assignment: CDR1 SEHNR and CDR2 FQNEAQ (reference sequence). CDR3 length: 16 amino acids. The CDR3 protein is CASHYSGTGNTDTQYF. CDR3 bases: TGTGCCAGCCATTACTCAGGGACAGGGAACACAGATACGCAGTATTTT.

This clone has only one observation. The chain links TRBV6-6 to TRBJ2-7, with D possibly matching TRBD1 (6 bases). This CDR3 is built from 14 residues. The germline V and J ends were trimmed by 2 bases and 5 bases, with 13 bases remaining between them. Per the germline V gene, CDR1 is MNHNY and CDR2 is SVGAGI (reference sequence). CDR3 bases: TGTGCCAGCAGTTACAGGGCAGGGGTAAACGAGCAGTACTTC. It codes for CASSYRAGVNEQYF.

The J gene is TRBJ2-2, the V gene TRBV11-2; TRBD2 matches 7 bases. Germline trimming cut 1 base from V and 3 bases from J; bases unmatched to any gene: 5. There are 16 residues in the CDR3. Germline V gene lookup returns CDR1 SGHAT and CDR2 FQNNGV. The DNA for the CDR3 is TGTGCCAGCAGCTTAGTGAGGCGGGGGTACACCGGGGAGCTGTTTTTT. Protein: CASSLVRRGYTGELFF.

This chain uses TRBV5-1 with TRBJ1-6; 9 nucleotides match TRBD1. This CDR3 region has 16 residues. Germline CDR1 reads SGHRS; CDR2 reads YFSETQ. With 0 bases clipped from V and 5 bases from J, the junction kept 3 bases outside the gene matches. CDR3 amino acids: CASSLGGQGNNSPLHF. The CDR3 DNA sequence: TGCGCCAGCAGCTTGGGGGGACAGGGCAATAATTCACCCCTCCACTTT.